This T cell receptor (beta chain) was profiled in a study of response to subunit inactivated influenza vaccine (dated by TCRdb to 2017 to 2018). For context, the study as a whole: To follow how T cells responded to a trivalent subunit inactivated influenza vaccine, the researchers relied on deep quantitative profiling of the T cell receptor repertoire.

Broader findings and caveats from the paper: According to the authors, only a limited number of new T cells may be recruited by each seasonal influenza vaccination.

The receptor library was made with RT-PCR. Instrument used: Illumina HiSeq 2500. TCRdb reprocessing: public reads trimmed at Q25 with fastp, clones called with MiXCR, in-frame beta chains kept. Every entry covers one CDR3 protein and lists the most common genes and DNA from its rows. This sample comprises more than 700,000 distinct CDR3 sequences, around 20% of them detected only once. The ten top clones hold about 10% of the sample. On this clonotype: What antigen it recognizes has not been identified. No base quality values were provided; no much bigger clone lies one nucleotide off.

Relative to germline, V is missing 2 bases and J is missing 0 bases, with 3 bases of the junction outside any gene match. The CDR1 and CDR2 encoded by the germline V gene are SGHTA and FQGNSA. There are 15 amino acids in the CDR3, from cysteine to phenylalanine inclusive. Only the CDR3 portion is preserved as DNA: 45 bases, with reading frame beginning at the first base. The sample was PBMCs from blood, taken roughly 5 days after vaccination. The TCR comes from a man aged 45-65 years who received an inactivated influenza vaccine. Donor details come from another sample of the same person, matched by shared clones. The rearranged chain carries TRBV7-2 and TRBJ2-5; TRBD2 fits 7 bases in the junction. The CDR3 region has the sequence CASSLQLAYQETQYF. Here is the DNA: TGTGCCAGCAGCTTACAACTAGCGTACCAAGAGACCCAGTACTTC.